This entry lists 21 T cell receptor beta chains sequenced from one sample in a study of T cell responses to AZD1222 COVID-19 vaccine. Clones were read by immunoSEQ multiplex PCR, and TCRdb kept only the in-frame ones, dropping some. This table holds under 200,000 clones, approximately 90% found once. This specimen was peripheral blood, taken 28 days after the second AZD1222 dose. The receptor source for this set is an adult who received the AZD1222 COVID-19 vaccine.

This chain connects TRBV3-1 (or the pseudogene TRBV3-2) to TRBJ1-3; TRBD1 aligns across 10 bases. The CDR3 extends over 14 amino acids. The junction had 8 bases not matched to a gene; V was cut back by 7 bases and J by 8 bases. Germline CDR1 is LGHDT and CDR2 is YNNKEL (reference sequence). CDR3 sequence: CASTSGQGTHTIYF. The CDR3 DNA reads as TGTGCCAGCACCTCGGGACAGGGGACACACACCATATATTTT.

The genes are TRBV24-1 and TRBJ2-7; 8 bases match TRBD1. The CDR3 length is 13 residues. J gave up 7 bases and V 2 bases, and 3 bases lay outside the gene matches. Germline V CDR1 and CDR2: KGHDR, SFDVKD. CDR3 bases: TGTGCCACCAGTGATTCTACAGGGGGGGAGCAGTACTTC. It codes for CATSDSTGGEQYF.

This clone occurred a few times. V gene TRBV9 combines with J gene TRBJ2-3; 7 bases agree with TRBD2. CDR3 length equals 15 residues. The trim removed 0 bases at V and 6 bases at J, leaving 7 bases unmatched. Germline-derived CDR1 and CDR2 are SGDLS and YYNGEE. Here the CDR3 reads CASSVDGRIADTQYF. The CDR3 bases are TGTGCCAGCAGCGTAGACGGGAGGATTGCGGATACGCAGTATTTT.

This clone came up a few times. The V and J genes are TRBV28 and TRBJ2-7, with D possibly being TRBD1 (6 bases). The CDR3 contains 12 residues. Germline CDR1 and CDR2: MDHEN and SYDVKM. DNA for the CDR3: TGTGCTGTACAGGGCTTATCCTACGAGCAGTACTTC. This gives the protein CAVQGLSYEQYF. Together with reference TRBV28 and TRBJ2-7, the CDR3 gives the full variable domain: DVKVTQSSRYLVKRTGEKVFLECVQDMDHENMFWYRQDPGLGLRLIYFSYDVKMKEKGDIPEGYSVSREKKERFSLILESASTNQTSMYLCAVQGLSYEQYFGPGTRLTVT.

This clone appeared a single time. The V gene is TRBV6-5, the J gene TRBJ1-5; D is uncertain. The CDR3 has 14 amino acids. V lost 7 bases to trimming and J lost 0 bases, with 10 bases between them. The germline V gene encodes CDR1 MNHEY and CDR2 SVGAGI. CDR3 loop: CASTQDFSNQPQHF. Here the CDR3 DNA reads TGTGCCAGCACCCAGGACTTTAGCAATCAGCCCCAGCATTTT.

This chain's CDR3 is CASSLLGATNEKLFF. CDR3 bases: TGTGCCAGCAGCCTGTTGGGGGCCACTAATGAAAAACTGTTTTTT. The V and J genes are TRBV11-2 and TRBJ1-4; perhaps TRBD1 as D (6 bases). This CDR3 has 15 residues. Trimming pared 5 bases from V and 2 bases from J, leaving 12 bases between. Per the germline V gene, CDR1 is SGHAT and CDR2 is FQNNGV.

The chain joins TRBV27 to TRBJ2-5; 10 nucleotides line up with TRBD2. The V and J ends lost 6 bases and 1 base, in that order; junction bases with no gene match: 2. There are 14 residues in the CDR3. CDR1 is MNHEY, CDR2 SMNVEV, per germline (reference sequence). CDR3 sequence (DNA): TGTGCCAGCAGGGGACTAGCGACCCAAGAGACCCAGTACTTC. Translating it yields CASRGLATQETQYF.

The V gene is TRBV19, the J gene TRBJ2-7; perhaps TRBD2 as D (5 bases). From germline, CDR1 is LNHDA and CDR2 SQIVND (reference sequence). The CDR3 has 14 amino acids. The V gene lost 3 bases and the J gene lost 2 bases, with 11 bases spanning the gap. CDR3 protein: CASSMFGVAYEQYF. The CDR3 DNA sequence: TGTGCCAGTAGTATGTTCGGGGTTGCCTACGAGCAGTACTTC.

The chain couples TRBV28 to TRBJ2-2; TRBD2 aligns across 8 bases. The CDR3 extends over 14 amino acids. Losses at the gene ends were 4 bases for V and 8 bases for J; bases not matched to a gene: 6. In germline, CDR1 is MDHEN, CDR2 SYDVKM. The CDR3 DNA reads TGTGCCAGCAGTTCCCCGGGAGGGTCTGGGGAGCTGTTTTTT. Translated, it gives CASSSPGGSGELFF.

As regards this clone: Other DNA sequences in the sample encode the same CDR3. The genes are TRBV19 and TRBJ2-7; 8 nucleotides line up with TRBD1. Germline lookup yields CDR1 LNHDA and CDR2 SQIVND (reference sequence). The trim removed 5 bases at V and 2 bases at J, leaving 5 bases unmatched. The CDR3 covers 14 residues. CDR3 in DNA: TGTGCCAGTAGTTCCGGGACAGGCACCTACGAGCAGTACTTC. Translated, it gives CASSSGTGTYEQYF.

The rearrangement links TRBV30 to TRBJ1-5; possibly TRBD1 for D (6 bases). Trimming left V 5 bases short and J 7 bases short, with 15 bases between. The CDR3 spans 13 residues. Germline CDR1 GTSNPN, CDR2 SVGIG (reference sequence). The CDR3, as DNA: TGTGCCTGGGACACGGGGGGCGGACAGCCCCAGCATTTT. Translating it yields CAWDTGGGQPQHF.

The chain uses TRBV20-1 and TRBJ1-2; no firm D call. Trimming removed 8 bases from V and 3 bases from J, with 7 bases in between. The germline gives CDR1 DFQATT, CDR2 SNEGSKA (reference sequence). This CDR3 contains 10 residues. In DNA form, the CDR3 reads TGCAGTTCTTATTACTATGGCTACACCTTC. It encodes CSSYYYGYTF.

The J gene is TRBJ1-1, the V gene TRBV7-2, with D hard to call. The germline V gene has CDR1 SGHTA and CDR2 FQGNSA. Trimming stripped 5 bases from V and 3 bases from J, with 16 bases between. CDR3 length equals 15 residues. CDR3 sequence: CASSPGRAGHTEAFF. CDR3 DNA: TGTGCCAGCAGCCCAGGCCGGGCGGGCCACACTGAAGCTTTCTTT.

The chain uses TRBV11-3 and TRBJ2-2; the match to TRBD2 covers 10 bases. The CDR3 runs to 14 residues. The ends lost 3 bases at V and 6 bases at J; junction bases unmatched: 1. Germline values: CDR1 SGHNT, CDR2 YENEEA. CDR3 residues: CASSFGLAAGELFF. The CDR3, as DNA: TGTGCCAGCAGCTTCGGACTAGCGGCCGGGGAGCTGTTTTTT.

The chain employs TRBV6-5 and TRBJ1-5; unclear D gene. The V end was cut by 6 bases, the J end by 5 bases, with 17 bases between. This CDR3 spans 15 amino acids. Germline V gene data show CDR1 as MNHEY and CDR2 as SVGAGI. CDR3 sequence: CASRGVEGGYQPQHF. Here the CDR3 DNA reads TGTGCCAGCAGGGGCGTCGAGGGCGGATATCAGCCCCAGCATTTT.

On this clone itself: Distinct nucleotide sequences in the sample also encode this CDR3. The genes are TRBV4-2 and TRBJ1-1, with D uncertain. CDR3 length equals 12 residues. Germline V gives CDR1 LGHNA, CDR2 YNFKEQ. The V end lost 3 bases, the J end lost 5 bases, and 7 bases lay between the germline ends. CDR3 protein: CASSHRGTEAFF. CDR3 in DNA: TGTGCCAGCAGCCACCGGGGAACTGAAGCTTTCTTT.

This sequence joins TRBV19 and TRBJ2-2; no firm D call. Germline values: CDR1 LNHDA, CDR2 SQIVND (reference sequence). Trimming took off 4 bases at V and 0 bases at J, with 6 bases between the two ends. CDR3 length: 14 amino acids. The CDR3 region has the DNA TGTGCCAGTAGTACGACAACGAACACCGGGGAGCTGTTTTTT. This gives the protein CASSTTTNTGELFF.

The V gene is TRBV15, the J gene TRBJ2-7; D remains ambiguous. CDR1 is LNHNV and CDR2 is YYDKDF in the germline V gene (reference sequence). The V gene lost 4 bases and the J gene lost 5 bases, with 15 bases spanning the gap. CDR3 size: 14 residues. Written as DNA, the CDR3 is TGTGCCACCAGCACTCTCCCCAAGTGGAACGAGCAGTACTTC. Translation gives CATSTLPKWNEQYF.

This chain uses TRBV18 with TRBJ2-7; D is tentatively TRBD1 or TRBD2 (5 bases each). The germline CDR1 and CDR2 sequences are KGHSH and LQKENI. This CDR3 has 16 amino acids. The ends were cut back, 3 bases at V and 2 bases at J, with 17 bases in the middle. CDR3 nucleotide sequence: TGTGCCAGCTCACCCTTATCGGGACCGAACCCCTACGAGCAGTACTTC. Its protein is CASSPLSGPNPYEQYF.

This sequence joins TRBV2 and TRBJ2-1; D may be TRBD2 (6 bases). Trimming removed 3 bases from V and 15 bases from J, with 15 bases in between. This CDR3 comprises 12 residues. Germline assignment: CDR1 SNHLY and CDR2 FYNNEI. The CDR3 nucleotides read TGTGCCAGCAGTGAGCCTAGCGTAGGCGCGTTCTTC. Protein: CASSEPSVGAFF.

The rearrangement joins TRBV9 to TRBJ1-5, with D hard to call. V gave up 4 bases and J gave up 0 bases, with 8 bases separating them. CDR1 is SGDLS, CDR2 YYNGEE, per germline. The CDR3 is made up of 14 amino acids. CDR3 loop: CASSKDRSNQPQHF. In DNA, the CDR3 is TGTGCCAGCAGCAAGGACCGTAGCAATCAGCCCCAGCATTTT.